This T cell receptor (beta chain) was captured in a study of CD8+CD57+ T cells in acquired aplastic anemia. About the study: Yields of DNA that came from sorted CD4+ and CD8+ cells averaged approximately 3.2 ug.

General study points: Comparison of patients with controls identified twenty-nine shared CD8+ CDR3 sequences.

V was shortened by 3 bases and J by 11 bases, with 16 bases between the two germline ends. Germline V CDR1 and CDR2: MDHEN, SYDVKM. The CDR3 contains 13 residues. This clonotype has more than one count but fewer than ten. Its antigen is unknown. Researchers used genomic DNA as the template to profile TCR beta VDJ and CDR3. TCRdb itself ran the reads through MiXCR, one entry per CDR3 protein. The sample consists of 150,000 or so distinct CDR3 sequences, about three fifths of them appearing once. The V call is TRBV28, the J call TRBJ1-1; D unclear. This receptor was obtained from a human donor in good health. Sequencing was performed on sorted CD4+, CD8+, or CD8+CD57+ T cells (not recorded which) from PBMCs. CDR3 sequence (DNA): TGTGCCAGCAGTTTTTCGACCTCCCAGTGGGCTTTCTTT. This gives the protein CASSFSTSQWAFF.